This TCR beta chain was documented in a study of T-cell memory formation after mild COVID-19. On the study more broadly: TCR clusters were largely donor specific.

Germline CDR1 and CDR2: SGHRS and YFSETQ. This CDR3 is 14 amino acids long. The ends lost 3 bases at V and 7 bases at J; junction bases unmatched: 6. Study outcomes and limitations: Detection of some responders pre-infection suggested pre-existing cross-reactive memory T cells participated.

TCR alpha and TCR beta cDNA libraries carrying sample barcodes and UMIs were produced by 5'RACE using constant-segment primers. From the 5' RACE reads, TCRdb called clonotypes with MiXCR, one entry per CDR3 protein. The table includes 100,000 to 120,000 distinct CDR3 sequences, 15% to 20% detected once. In regard to this clonotype: As yet, its antigen is unknown.

The clonotype comes from a man aged 18 to 30 who had mild COVID-19 (a few samples of this study predate the infection). Cell type and time point are not known. The V gene is TRBV5-1, the J gene TRBJ1-2; 10 bases match TRBD1. Sequences were obtained from PBMCs or a T cell subset sorted from them (not recorded which). The CDR3 region is CASSSRDRGFGYTF. The DNA for the CDR3 is TGCGCCAGCAGCTCCCGGGACAGGGGATTTGGCTACACCTTC.